This TCR beta chain was identified during a study of blood T cells in healthy people across ages. CDR1 is SEHNR and CDR2 is FQNEAQ in the germline V gene (reference sequence). The CDR3 totals 15 residues. Between the trimmed V and J ends, which lost 1 base and 2 bases, there was a span of 10 bases. For the second PCR, which ran for 7 to 11 cycles, a sample-barcoded 5' primer and a J-beta primer mix were used. TCRdb processed the 5' RACE reads anew with MiXCR; each CDR3 protein has one entry. The sample comprises approximately 960,000 distinct CDR3 sequences, almost 30% of which are singletons, and 10% to 13% rests with the top ten. Every donor gave about 9 milliliters of peripheral blood. This sample was also put to use in a study of T cells of mothers and their children. That source reports: Reads obtained per mother exceeded 8.5 million TCR beta CDR3 reads, with a few million obtained per child.

The chain uses TRBV7-9 and TRBJ2-3; the D gene is possibly TRBD2 (5 bases). Sequenced: blood. This clonotype was sampled from a woman aged 40-49 years in good health. The CDR3 loop is CASSLVPAATDTQYF. For the CDR3, the DNA is TGTGCCAGCAGCTTAGTTCCAGCGGCCACAGATACGCAGTATTTT.